The clone carrying this TCR beta chain was counted ten times or more. Antigen specificity is unknown. The data originate from a study of T cell repertoires in cytomegalovirus infection. Across the whole study: Carrying CMV and the relevant HLA type showed in public TCR beta signatures. Overall study results and limits: Cumulated frequencies of public TCR beta families served to identify carriers of CMV plus the relevant HLA. In two of eight donors, the top clonotype was HLA-C-restricted CMV-specific.

The trim removed 7 bases at V and 6 bases at J, leaving 10 bases unmatched. The CDR3 has 15 amino acids. TCRdb re-called the reads with MiXCR, one entry per CDR3 protein. The sample includes 50,000 to 55,000 distinct CDR3 sequences, roughly a fifth of them seen just once. The chain is built from TRBV12-3 or TRBV12-4 and TRBJ2-4; 9 nucleotides align to TRBD2. This material consisted of CD8+ T cells from cultured PBMCs, taken from culture after CMV antigen stimulation. The TCR was taken from a human donor in good health (CMV status not recorded). Some clones in this sample may be carry-over from other donors' samples. Written as DNA, the CDR3 is TGTGCCAGCATGAAGCGGGGGGTTCGGGGAAACATTCAGTACTTC. It specifies CASMKRGVRGNIQYF.